The rows below give T cell receptor beta chains drawn from one sample of a study of T cell responses to AZD1222 COVID-19 vaccine. Profiled with immunoSEQ multiplex PCR; TCRdb holds only in-frame clones, not every one. The data hold about 95,000 clones, with about 88% observed a single time. The sequences come from peripheral blood, collected on day 0 of AZD1222 vaccination. The receptors stem from an adult in good health. The CDR3 runs from the conserved cysteine through the conserved F or W.

TRBV7-2	TRBJ2-3	CASSRNSYGGSTDTQYF
TRBV6-5	TRBJ1-1	CASSLTENTEAFF
TRBV28	TRBJ1-2	CASSPATGPGSNYGYTF
TRBV7-6	TRBJ2-7	CASSFLGQKAYEQYF
TRBV5-6	TRBJ1-6	CASSPDIVNSPLHF
TRBV18	TRBJ1-5	CASSPLDQGSNQPQHF
TRBV6-4	TRBJ2-2	CASSEQETGELFF
TRBV11-2	TRBJ2-7	CASSLYLSGEQYF
TRBV10-3	TRBJ2-1	CAISDLRGPYNEQFF
TRBV15	TRBJ2-3	CATSRHWDGQEYF
TRBV30	TRBJ2-7	CAWSRGLGFGGGYEQYF
TRBV6-5	TRBJ1-4	CASSRQTNEKLFF
TRBV11-1	TRBJ2-1	CASSHRDPSSYNEQFF
TRBV3-1/TRBV3-2	TRBJ1-1	CASSLGPYEAFF
TRBV5-4	TRBJ2-7	CASSLQLAGAVEQYF
TRBV6-5	TRBJ1-1	CASSYRTLNTEAFF
TRBV7-2	TRBJ1-2	CASSLTGGGYGYTF
TRBV18	TRBJ1-2	CASSPQDRPNYGYTF
TRBV7-6	TRBJ2-7	CASSLAPGDEQYF
TRBV28	TRBJ2-3	CASSSPARDTQYF
TRBV27	TRBJ2-7	CASSSRFTDRAFYEQYF
TRBV12-3/TRBV12-4	TRBJ1-1	CASSLITDTEAFF
TRBV19	TRBJ2-1	CASSTISGGLNEQFF
TRBV19	TRBJ2-7	CASMGSGTVREQYF
TRBV9	TRBJ1-2	CASSAGTGGTVGYTF
TRBV5-1	TRBJ1-2	CASSNYGNYGYTF
TRBV2	TRBJ1-2	CHTGAGKGYTF
TRBV18	TRBJ1-2	CASSPPGPTYGYTF
TRBV7-9	TRBJ1-4	CAISDVLTNEKLFF
TRBV30	TRBJ1-1	CAWDRGQNTEAFF
TRBV15	TRBJ2-7	CATSRVGTGYEQYF
TRBV7-3	TRBJ1-1	CASSLARGTEAFF
TRBV6-5	TRBJ1-1	CASSRTGGRTEAFF
TRBV6-5	TRBJ1-3	CASILGDTIYF
TRBV4-3	TRBJ1-2	CASSQETKADGYTF
TRBV7-2	TRBJ2-7	CASSLGPAVAGGDSYEQYF
TRBV30	TRBJ1-1	CAWSTLGTEAFF
TRBV2	TRBJ1-5	CASSQGMFDQPQHF
TRBV7-3	TRBJ2-3	CASSLTSGEVDTQYF
TRBV10-3	TRBJ1-3	CAISEREGPGNTIYF
TRBV7-6	TRBJ2-3	CASSLATDTQYF
TRBV15	TRBJ1-5	CATSPRGEGNQPQHF
TRBV11-2	TRBJ1-3	CASSAFSGNTIYF
TRBV6-5	TRBJ1-6	CASSYYRGQSPLHF
TRBV2	TRBJ1-4	CASSESGGEATNEKLFF
TRBV18	TRBJ2-7	CASSRGFAEQYF
TRBV18	TRBJ1-1	CASSLSTGVATEAFF
TRBV28	TRBJ1-2	CASSLVGGHYGYTF